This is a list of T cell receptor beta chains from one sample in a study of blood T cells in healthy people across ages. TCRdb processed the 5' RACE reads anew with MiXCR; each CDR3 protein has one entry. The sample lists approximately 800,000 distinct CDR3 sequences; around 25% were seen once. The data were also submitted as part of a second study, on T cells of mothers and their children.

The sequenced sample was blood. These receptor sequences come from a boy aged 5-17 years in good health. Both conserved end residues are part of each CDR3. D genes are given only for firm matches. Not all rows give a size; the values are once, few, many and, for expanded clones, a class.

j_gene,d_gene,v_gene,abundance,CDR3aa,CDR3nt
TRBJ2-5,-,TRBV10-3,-,CAISAGEAQETQYF,TGTGCCATCAGTGCAGGGGAGGCGCAAGAGACCCAGTACTTC
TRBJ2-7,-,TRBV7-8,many,CASSLGSAEQYF,TGTGCCAGCAGCTTAGGTTCGGCAGAGCAGTACTTC
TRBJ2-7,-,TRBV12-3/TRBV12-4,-,CASRARQPAYEQYF,TGTGCCAGTAGGGCAAGACAACCCGCCTACGAGCAGTACTTC
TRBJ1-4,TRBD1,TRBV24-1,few,CATSDATGGEEKLFF,TGTGCCACCAGTGACGCGACAGGGGGTGAAGAAAAACTGTTTTTT
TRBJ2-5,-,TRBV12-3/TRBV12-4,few,CASSLNRQGIQETQYF,TGTGCCAGCAGTTTAAATAGGCAGGGGATTCAAGAGACCCAGTACTTC
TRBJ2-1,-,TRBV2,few,CASDRDAGVDEQFF,TGTGCCAGCGATCGGGACGCCGGAGTCGATGAGCAGTTCTTC
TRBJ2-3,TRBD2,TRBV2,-,CASSGTSGRGGTDTQYF,TGTGCCAGCAGCGGGACTAGCGGGAGAGGAGGTACAGATACGCAGTATTTT
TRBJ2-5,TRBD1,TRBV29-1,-,CSVGTGGLQETQYF,TGCAGCGTTGGGACAGGGGGCCTCCAAGAGACCCAGTACTTC
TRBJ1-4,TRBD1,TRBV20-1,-,CSARDRGLSEKLFF,TGCAGTGCTAGAGACAGGGGGCTCAGTGAAAAACTGTTTTTT
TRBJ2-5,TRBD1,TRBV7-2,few,CASSRGQGVETQYF,TGTGCCAGCAGCCGGGGACAGGGGGTGGAGACCCAGTACTTC
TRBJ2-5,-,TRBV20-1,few,CSARGRRRGGWETQYF,TGCAGTGCTAGGGGTCGTCGTCGGGGAGGTTGGGAGACCCAGTACTTC
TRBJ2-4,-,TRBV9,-,CASSVGELNIQYF,TGTGCCAGCAGCGTGGGGGAATTAAACATTCAGTACTTC
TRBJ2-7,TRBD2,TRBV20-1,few,CSAREGRLAGDEQYF,TGCAGTGCTAGAGAAGGAAGACTAGCGGGAGACGAGCAGTACTTC
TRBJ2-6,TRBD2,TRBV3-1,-,CASSQFTSGKSGANVLTF,TGTGCCAGCAGCCAATTTACTAGCGGTAAATCTGGGGCCAACGTCCTGACTTTC
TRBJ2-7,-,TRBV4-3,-,CASSQDQGHEQYF,TGCGCCAGCAGCCAAGATCAGGGGCACGAGCAGTACTTC
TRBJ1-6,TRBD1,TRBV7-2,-,CASSSQGGGYNSPLHF,TGTGCCAGCAGCTCTCAGGGGGGGGGGTATAATTCACCCCTCCACTTT
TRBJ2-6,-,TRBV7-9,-,CASGISGANVLTF,TGTGCCAGCGGGATAAGCGGGGCCAACGTCCTGACTTTC
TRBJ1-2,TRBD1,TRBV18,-,CASSLPDRGLHGYTF,TGTGCCAGCTCACTTCCGGACAGGGGACTCCATGGCTACACCTTC
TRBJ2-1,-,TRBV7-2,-,CASSPIGAGPRGAYNEQFF,TGTGCCAGCAGCCCAATCGGTGCGGGCCCCAGGGGCGCCTACAATGAGCAGTTCTTC
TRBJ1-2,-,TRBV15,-,CATGSTSNLNYGYTF,TGTGCCACCGGCAGCACCTCAAACCTAAACTATGGCTACACCTTC
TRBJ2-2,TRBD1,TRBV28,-,CASSPRQGFAGELFF,TGTGCCAGCAGTCCACGACAGGGTTTTGCCGGGGAGCTGTTTTTT
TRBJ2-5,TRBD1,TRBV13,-,CASSCRDRTYEQCF,TGTGCCAGCAGCTGCCGGGACAGGACCTACGAGCAGTGCTTC
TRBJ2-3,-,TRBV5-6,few,CASSFFRGDTDTQYF,TGTGCCAGCAGCTTTTTTCGCGGAGACACAGATACGCAGTATTTT
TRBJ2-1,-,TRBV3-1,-,CASSQDSVAEGNEQFF,TGTGCCAGCAGCCAAGATTCCGTTGCGGAGGGCAATGAGCAGTTCTTC
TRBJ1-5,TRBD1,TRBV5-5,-,CANSLGDRAGQPQHF,TGTGCCAACAGCCTCGGGGACAGGGCAGGGCAGCCCCAGCATTTT
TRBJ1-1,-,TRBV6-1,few,CASRGSLNTEAFF,TGTGCCAGCAGGGGAAGTCTGAACACTGAAGCTTTCTTT
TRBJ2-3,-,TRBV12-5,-,CASGLGADSSTDTQYF,TGTGCTAGTGGTTTAGGAGCCGATTCTAGCACAGATACGCAGTATTTT
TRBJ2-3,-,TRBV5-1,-,CASSLAGITSTDTQYF,TGCGCCAGCAGCCTCGCGGGCATTACTAGCACAGATACGCAGTATTTT
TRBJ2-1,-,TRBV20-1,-,CSARAAGPASYNEQFF,TGCAGTGCTAGGGCTGCGGGGCCCGCGTCCTACAATGAGCAGTTCTTC
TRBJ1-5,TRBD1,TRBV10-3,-,CAISEAGGSDQPQHF,TGTGCCATCAGCGAAGCAGGGGGCTCGGACCAGCCCCAGCATTTT
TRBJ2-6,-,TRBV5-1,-,CASNPDSGANVLTF,TGCGCCAGCAACCCGGACTCTGGGGCCAACGTCCTGACTTTC
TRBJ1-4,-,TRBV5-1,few,CASNLGQINEKLFF,TGCGCCAGCAACTTGGGGCAGATTAATGAAAAACTGTTTTTT
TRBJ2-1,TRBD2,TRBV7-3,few,CASSFYPSGVSYNEQFF,TGTGCCAGCAGCTTCTACCCTAGCGGGGTCTCCTACAATGAGCAGTTCTTC
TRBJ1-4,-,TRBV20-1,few,CSARQGPREKLFF,TGCAGTGCTAGACAGGGGCCAAGGGAAAAACTGTTTTTT
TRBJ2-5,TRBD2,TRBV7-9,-,CASRRTSSQETQYF,TGTGCCAGCAGGCGGACTAGCAGTCAAGAGACCCAGTACTTC
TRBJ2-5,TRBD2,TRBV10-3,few,CATLPGLAGVEETQYF,TGTGCCACTTTACCGGGACTAGCGGGAGTCGAAGAGACCCAGTACTTC
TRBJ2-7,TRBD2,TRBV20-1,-,CSATSGWSSYEQYF,TGCAGTGCTACTAGCGGGTGGAGCTCCTACGAGCAGTACTTC
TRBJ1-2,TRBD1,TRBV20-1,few,CSAREGRRTGSGYTF,TGCAGTGCTAGAGAGGGCCGCCGGACAGGGTCTGGCTACACCTTC
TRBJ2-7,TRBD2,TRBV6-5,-,CASSYSTSGTYEQYF,TGTGCCAGCAGTTACTCGACTAGCGGGACCTACGAGCAGTACTTC
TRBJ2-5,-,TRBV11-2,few,CASSFLEGGPQETQYF,TGTGCCAGCAGCTTCTTGGAGGGAGGCCCCCAAGAGACCCAGTACTTC
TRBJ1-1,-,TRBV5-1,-,CASSLGEGGSQMNTEAFF,TGCGCCAGCAGCTTGGGAGAGGGGGGATCTCAGATGAACACTGAAGCTTTCTTT
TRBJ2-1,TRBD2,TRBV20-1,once,CSARDGAGGRRKGRLAYNEQFF,TGCAGTGCTAGAGATGGGGCGGGGGGACGACGAAAAGGTCGCCTAGCCTACAATGAGCAGTTCTTC
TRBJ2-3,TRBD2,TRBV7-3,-,CASSEKLLAGGKDTQYF,TGTGCCAGCAGCGAAAAATTACTAGCGGGAGGTAAAGATACGCAGTATTTT
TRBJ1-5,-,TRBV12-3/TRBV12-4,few,CASSLPRSDQPQHF,TGTGCCAGCAGCCTTCCGAGGAGTGATCAGCCCCAGCATTTT
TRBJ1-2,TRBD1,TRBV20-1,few,CSARESGTVGYTF,TGCAGTGCTAGAGAGTCCGGGACAGTCGGCTACACCTTC
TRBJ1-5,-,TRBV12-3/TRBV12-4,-,CASRPDRPQPQHF,TGTGCCAGCAGACCAGACAGGCCCCAGCCCCAGCATTTT
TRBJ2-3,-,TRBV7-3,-,CASSLTLAASTDTQYF,TGTGCCAGCAGCTTAACTTTAGCGGCTAGCACAGATACGCAGTATTTT
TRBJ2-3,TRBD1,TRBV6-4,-,CASSVSGQGINTQYF,TGTGCCAGCAGTGTCTCAGGACAGGGTATAAATACGCAGTATTTT
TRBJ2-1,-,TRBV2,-,CASRNWDEQFF,TGTGCCAGCAGGAATTGGGATGAGCAGTTCTTC
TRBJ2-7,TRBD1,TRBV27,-,CASSFRVPRGSYEQYF,TGTGCCAGCAGTTTTAGGGTTCCCAGGGGGAGCTACGAGCAGTACTTC
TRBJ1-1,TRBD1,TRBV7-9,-,CASRPRERGHSEAFF,TGTGCCAGCAGGCCCCGTGAGAGGGGGCACTCTGAAGCTTTCTTT
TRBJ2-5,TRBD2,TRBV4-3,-,CASSQDGTSGRGETQYF,TGCGCCAGCAGCCAAGATGGGACTAGCGGGAGAGGAGAGACCCAGTACTTC
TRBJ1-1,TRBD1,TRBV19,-,CASSDRGGWTEAFF,TGTGCCAGTTCGGACAGGGGGGGATGGACTGAAGCTTTCTTT
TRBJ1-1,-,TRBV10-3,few,CAISETKEAFF,TGTGCCATCAGTGAGACAAAGGAAGCTTTCTTT